Presented here are 22 T cell receptor beta chains from one specimen sequenced in a study of T cell responses to AZD1222 COVID-19 vaccine. Some clones are missing from TCRdb's copy, which holds only in-frame ones; the method was immunoSEQ multiplex PCR. Of fewer than 120,000 clones listed, around 92% were seen once; the top ten hold around 7.8%. The sample was peripheral blood, taken on day 0 of AZD1222 vaccination. The receptors were sampled from an adult in good health.

This clone was observed a handful of times. This same CDR3 is encoded by further DNA sequences in the sample. The chain combines TRBV14 with TRBJ2-7; D unresolved. Germline CDR1 reads SGHDN; CDR2 reads FVKESK. The CDR3 totals 11 residues. The ends were cut back, 3 bases at V and 3 bases at J, with 3 bases in the middle. The CDR3 nucleotides read TGTGCCAGCAGCCACAGCTACGAGCAGTACTTC. This gives the protein CASSHSYEQYF.

The chain employs TRBV19 and TRBJ1-2; 7 positions agree with TRBD1. V shed 1 base, J shed 6 bases, and the junction held 8 bases outside the gene matches. The CDR3 has 15 amino acids. Germline CDR1 and CDR2: LNHDA and SQIVND (reference sequence). CDR3 residues: CASSIVLGQLNGYTF. The CDR3 DNA is TGTGCCAGTAGTATAGTACTGGGACAGTTAAATGGCTACACCTTC.

The chain recombines TRBV14 with TRBJ2-5, with 7 bases aligning to TRBD1. There are 15 residues in the CDR3. The germline gives CDR1 SGHDN, CDR2 FVKESK. J was trimmed by 3 bases and V by 3 bases; bases with no gene match: 7. The CDR3 nucleotides are TGTGCCAGCAGCCAGTCACAGGGGTCTAAAGAGACCCAGTACTTC. Translated, it gives CASSQSQGSKETQYF.

The chain carries TRBV9 and TRBJ1-2; D possibly corresponds to TRBD1 (6 bases). CDR3 length: 14 residues. Germline assignment: CDR1 SGDLS and CDR2 YYNGEE. Trimming took off 4 bases at V and 2 bases at J, with 12 bases between the two ends. The DNA of the CDR3 is TGTGCCAGCAGCTTAAGGACAGACAACTATGGCTACACCTTC. This translates into CASSLRTDNYGYTF.

The chain recombines TRBV6-6 with TRBJ1-2; 7 bases agree with TRBD1. CDR3 size: 17 residues. The germline V gene encodes CDR1 MNHNY and CDR2 SVGAGI (reference sequence). Trimming removed 5 bases from V and 0 bases from J; junction bases left unmatched: 12. CDR3 DNA sequence: TGTGCCAGCAGTCCGCAGGGGGGCCCCCTTGCTAACTATGGCTACACCTTC. It codes for CASSPQGGPLANYGYTF.

The V and J genes are TRBV24-1 and TRBJ1-5; a weak D match, TRBD1 (6 bases). In germline, CDR1 is KGHDR, CDR2 SFDVKD. V was trimmed by 3 bases and J by 3 bases, leaving 11 bases between them. This CDR3 spans 15 amino acids. In DNA form, the CDR3 reads TGTGCCACCAGTGATCCGGGACAAGCCAATCAGCCCCAGCATTTT. Its translation: CATSDPGQANQPQHF.

V gene TRBV3-1 (or the pseudogene TRBV3-2) combines with J gene TRBJ1-5, with D unresolved. The V end lost 5 bases, the J end lost 0 bases, and 14 bases lay between the germline ends. The CDR3 is 16 amino acids. Germline CDR1 LGHDT, CDR2 YNNKEL (reference sequence). The CDR3 DNA reads TGTGCCAGCAGCGAAGGGCCCCTCTATAGCAATCAGCCCCAGCATTTT. Protein sequence: CASSEGPLYSNQPQHF.

The chain combines TRBV24-1 with TRBJ2-7; TRBD1 agrees at 10 bases. The junction had 5 bases not matched to a gene; V was cut back by 7 bases and J by 6 bases. The CDR3 runs to 13 residues. Germline V gives CDR1 KGHDR, CDR2 SFDVKD. The CDR3 is CATRETGGAEQYF. The CDR3, as DNA: TGTGCCACCAGGGAGACAGGGGGCGCCGAGCAGTACTTC.

The chain employs TRBV19 and TRBJ1-1; D is unclear. The germline V gene has CDR1 LNHDA and CDR2 SQIVND (reference sequence). V lost 4 bases and J 7 bases, leaving 13 bases between the germline ends. The CDR3 loop spans 13 amino acids. Here the CDR3 DNA reads TGTGCCAGTAGTAGCGGTGCGGTTAGTGAAGCTTTCTTT. As protein: CASSSGAVSEAFF.

The CDR3 protein is CAWSPRLGQLYNEQFF. The CDR3 coding sequence is TGTGCCTGGAGTCCACGGTTGGGACAGCTATACAATGAGCAGTTCTTC. The chain recombines TRBV30 with TRBJ2-1; 7 bases fit TRBD1. This CDR3 is built from 16 residues. V gave up 2 bases and J gave up 4 bases; unmatched junction bases: 11. Germline CDR1 is GTSNPN and CDR2 is SVGIG (reference sequence).

The count of this clone is one. This rearrangement joins TRBV19 to TRBJ2-7; TRBD1 matches at 8 bases. V dropped 4 bases and J dropped 1; count of bases not matched to a gene: 12. This CDR3 comprises 17 residues. Germline CDR1 reads LNHDA; CDR2 reads SQIVND (reference sequence). The CDR3 DNA reads as TGTGCCAGTAGTAGGGCCCCTATCGGGACAGGATCCTACGAGCAGTACTTC. Translating gives CASSRAPIGTGSYEQYF.

The chain has TRBV7-2 and TRBJ2-4; no reliable D call. The CDR3 has 13 residues. Trimming removed 1 base at V and 9 bases at J, with 10 bases between. In germline, CDR1 is SGHTA, CDR2 FQGNSA. CDR3 amino acids: CASSLGGEAIQYF. In nucleotides, the CDR3 is TGTGCCAGCAGCTTAGGCGGAGAGGCCATTCAGTACTTC.

The chain joins TRBV29-1 to TRBJ1-1; D remains ambiguous. V was pared by 4 bases and J by 4 bases, with 13 bases between. Germline CDR1 and CDR2: SQVTM and ANQGSEA. The CDR3 spans 13 residues. The CDR3 loop is CSVVKLMGTEAFF. The CDR3 DNA is TGCAGCGTTGTGAAGCTCATGGGCACTGAAGCTTTCTTT.

The rearrangement links TRBV14 to TRBJ1-3; the match to TRBD1 covers 7 bases. Germline V CDR1 and CDR2: SGHDN, FVKESK. V was clipped by 4 bases and J by 3 bases; unmatched bases: 3. The CDR3 covers 14 residues. The CDR3 coding sequence is TGTGCCAGCAGCCGCTACAGGGGTGGAAACACCATATATTTT. The encoded protein is CASSRYRGGNTIYF.

V is TRBV27 and J is TRBJ1-1; perhaps TRBD1 as D (5 bases). The CDR3 is 13 residues long. Trimming left V 4 bases short and J 1 base short, with 7 bases between. Per germline, CDR1 MNHEY and CDR2 SMNVEV (reference sequence). DNA of the CDR3: TGTGCCAGCAGTTCTCAGGGGAACACTGAAGCTTTCTTT. It encodes CASSSQGNTEAFF.

J is TRBJ1-1 and V is TRBV18; D ambiguous. Looked up from germline, CDR1 is KGHSH and CDR2 is LQKENI. The CDR3 is made up of 13 amino acids. V was pared by 1 base and J by 0 bases, with 3 bases between. CDR3 bases: TGTGCCAGCTCACCACAGCTGAACACTGAAGCTTTCTTT. Its protein is CASSPQLNTEAFF. Full variable domain (remainder filled in from reference TRBV18 and TRBJ1-1): NAGVMQNPRHLVRRRGQEARLRCSPMKGHSHVYWYRQLPEEGLKFMVYLQKENIIDESGMPKERFSAEFPKEGPSILRIQQVVRGDSAAYFCASSPQLNTEAFFGQGTRLTVV.

This clone has only one observation. This chain uses TRBV2 with TRBJ1-5; D is perhaps TRBD1 (6 bases). The CDR3 extends over 11 amino acids. V lost 5 bases and J 9 bases, leaving 8 bases between the germline ends. Germline CDR1 SNHLY, CDR2 FYNNEI. The CDR3 sequence is CASSRGGPQHF. The CDR3 DNA is TGTGCCAGCAGTCGAGGGGGGCCCCAGCATTTT.

This chain joins TRBV6-5 and TRBJ2-7; no clear D. The CDR3 totals 12 residues. The germline gives CDR1 MNHEY, CDR2 SVGAGI. The V and J ends lost 6 bases and 4 bases respectively, with 10 bases between them. For the CDR3, the DNA is TGTGCCAGCAGAGGTATCTCTTACGAGCAGTACTTC. Translated: CASRGISYEQYF.

CDR3 DNA sequence: TGTGCCAGCAGTAGGGTCTACGAGCAGTACTTC. This gives the protein CASSRVYEQYF. The gene calls are TRBV2 and TRBJ2-7; D unresolved. The CDR3 totals 11 residues. The germline V and J ends were trimmed by 5 bases and 3 bases, with 5 bases remaining between them. CDR1 and CDR2 (germline): SNHLY, FYNNEI.

The CDR3: CSARAENTIYF. In DNA, the CDR3 is TGCAGTGCTAGAGCCGAAAACACCATATATTTT. This chain links TRBV20-1 with TRBJ1-3; unclear D gene. Trimming left V 1 base short and J 6 bases short, with 4 bases between. CDR3 size: 11 residues. Germline V gene lookup returns CDR1 DFQATT and CDR2 SNEGSKA (reference sequence).

The chain has TRBV28 and TRBJ1-2; 9 nucleotides agree with TRBD1. Unmatched junction bases numbered 12, after V lost 3 bases and J lost 7 bases. CDR1 and CDR2 from the germline V gene are MDHEN and SYDVKM. The CDR3 contains 16 residues. The CDR3 reads CASSFPGQGVGIGYTF. CDR3 nucleotide sequence: TGTGCCAGCAGTTTTCCGGGACAGGGAGTTGGAATTGGCTACACCTTC.

The chain combines TRBV2 with TRBJ1-3, with D perhaps matching TRBD1 (5 bases). Per germline, CDR1 SNHLY and CDR2 FYNNEI. Deletions cut 4 bases from V and 0 bases from J, with 7 bases between. The CDR3 loop spans 14 amino acids. Here the CDR3 DNA reads TGTGCCAGCAGTGTGGGGGGCTCTGGAAACACCATATATTTT. Protein sequence: CASSVGGSGNTIYF.